This T cell receptor (beta chain) stems from a study of PD-1 blockade in mismatch repair-deficient tumors. General observations from the study: Tumor-resident clones, often undetectable pretreatment in blood, expanded then contracted after pembrolizumab.

Per the germline V gene, CDR1 is KGHSH and CDR2 is LQKENI. The CDR3 spans 14 residues. The junction had 6 bases not matched to a gene; V was cut back by 5 bases and J by 7 bases. As for this clone: Its antigen is unidentified.

Sequencing used immunoSEQ multiplex PCR; TCRdb keeps in-frame clones, though not all of them. In the table there are about 34,000 clones, 80% of which are singletons. All patients were mismatch repair deficient, assessed by either PCR or immunohistochemistry. TCRs were sequenced from a few patients responding to pembrolizumab. The sample here was PBMCs, taken roughly 6 weeks after starting pembrolizumab. V and J are TRBV18 and TRBJ1-1; 11 bases line up with TRBD1. The clonotype was recovered from an adult with mismatch repair-deficient cancer. CDR3 DNA: TGTGCCAGCTCAAGGACAGGGGGCCAAAATGAAGCTTTCTTT. Translated: CASSRTGGQNEAFF.